This entry concerns a single TCR beta chain. The source of the sample is a study of blood T cell repertoires in COVID-19. Study-wide background: Material from acute and convalescent COVID-19 was sourced from the United States, Italy and Spain. The analysed material was cDNA or gDNA that came from T cells, B-cell-depleted T cells, or PBMCs.

Per the original methods: Amplification of reference gene primers was used by the study to estimate nucleated cell counts. Assay: immunoSEQ multiplex PCR; the TCRdb copy retains only in-frame clones and omits some. V, J and clone size are those of that table, while D and trimming were read from the DNA. The sample lists hundreds of thousands of clones; over 70% were seen once. V lost 6 bases, J lost 5 bases, and 6 bases stayed unmatched. This CDR3 comprises 13 residues. CDR1 SGHNT and CDR2 YENEEA come from the germline V gene. Patients in Seattle were enrolled during active infection, then followed longitudinally.

The J gene is TRBJ2-7, the V gene TRBV11-3, with TRBD1 matching 8 bases. This sequence was found in a woman between 50 and 59 years old with COVID-19, enrolled during active disease. The sequenced sample was peripheral blood. The CDR3 loop is CASRQDRDHEQYF. The DNA for the CDR3 is TGTGCCAGCAGACAGGACAGGGACCACGAGCAGTACTTC.